The clone carrying this T cell receptor beta chain was seen a few times. Its cognate antigen is unknown. This sample was taken from a study of T-cell memory formation after mild COVID-19. Constant-segment primers served in 5'RACE that generated TCR alpha and TCR beta cDNA libraries bearing sample barcodes and UMIs. TCRdb passed the 5' RACE reads through MiXCR, listing each CDR3 protein once. The table has roughly 200,000 distinct CDR3 sequences, around 17% seen once; the top ten hold 2% to 2.5%. Study-wide points: The SARS-CoV-2 specificity of second-wave clones reaching peak at day 37 remained unverified.

Per the germline V gene, CDR1 is SGHAT and CDR2 is FQNNGV. V gave up 1 base and J gave up 1 base, with 7 bases separating them. This CDR3 contains 14 residues. This chain joins TRBV11-2 and TRBJ1-1, with unresolved D. This receptor was taken from an adult woman who had mild COVID-19 (a few samples of this study predate the infection). Cell type and time point are not known. The sequenced sample was PBMCs or a T cell subset sorted from them (not recorded which). Here the CDR3 DNA reads TGTGCCAGCAGCTTAGGGTCCGCGAACACTGAAGCTTTCTTT. Translation: CASSLGSANTEAFF.